A selection of T cell receptor beta chains follows, all from one sample in a study of blood T cell repertoires in COVID-19. Assay used: immunoSEQ multiplex PCR; TCRdb lists only in-frame clones, some missing. Of about 74,000 clones listed, less than 95% were seen once; the top ten hold around 4.7%. The sample was peripheral blood. The receptors here all came from a woman between 55 and 75 years old with active COVID-19. Each CDR3 is given with its conserved first and last residue. A D gene is named only where the DNA matches it firmly. Some rows have no size entry. The others give once, few or many, or a class for an expanded clone.

CDR3nt,CDR3aa,v_gene,abundance,j_gene,d_gene
TGTGCCAGCAGTGTGGGACAGGGAAGCTACAATGAGCAGTTCTTC,CASSVGQGSYNEQFF,TRBV2,NA,TRBJ2-1,TRBD1
TGCGCCAGCAGTGATAAGATTAGCGGGAGGTCTCCTCGTTACTTC,CASSDKISGRSPRYF,TRBV10-1,once,TRBJ2-5,TRBD2
TGTGCCAGCAGCCAAGCAGCGGTGAACTACAATGAGCAGTTCTTC,CASSQAAVNYNEQFF,TRBV3-1/TRBV3-2,NA,TRBJ2-1,NA
TGTGCCAGCAGCTTAGATATTGAGGAGGCGAACACTGAAGCTTTCTTT,CASSLDIEEANTEAFF,TRBV7-9,NA,TRBJ1-1,NA
TGTGCCAGTAGTACCCCGGGACACCGAAACACTGAAGCTTTCTTT,CASSTPGHRNTEAFF,TRBV19,NA,TRBJ1-1,NA
TGTGCCAGCAGCGTAGGGGGCGCCTGGTCCTACGAGCAGTACTTC,CASSVGGAWSYEQYF,TRBV9,NA,TRBJ2-7,NA
TGTGCCAGCAGGTCCCGAGGCGGCGACGTGCAAGAGACCCAGTACTTC,CASRSRGGDVQETQYF,TRBV28,NA,TRBJ2-5,NA
TGTGCCAGCAGCCTTCAGCTGGGCGGGAGGGGCACAGATACGCAGTATTTT,CASSLQLGGRGTDTQYF,TRBV7-2,NA,TRBJ2-3,TRBD2
TGTGCCAGCAGTTCCCGACCTAGCGGGAGAAATGAGCAGTTCTTC,CASSSRPSGRNEQFF,TRBV6-2/TRBV6-3,NA,TRBJ2-1,TRBD2
TGTGCCAGTAGTATTAGTGCGGACAGGGGTCGCGAGCAGTACTTC,CASSISADRGREQYF,TRBV19,NA,TRBJ2-7,TRBD1
TGTGCCAGCAGCTCCGGGACTAGCGGGAGAAAGTCGGACGAGCAGTACTTC,CASSSGTSGRKSDEQYF,TRBV7-9,NA,TRBJ2-7,TRBD2
TGTGCCAGCAGTGCGGGAACAGGGGGACTGGGTGGAAACACCATATATTTT,CASSAGTGGLGGNTIYF,TRBV6-1,NA,TRBJ1-3,TRBD1
TGTGCCACCAGTGGGGCTAAGGGGGCCAGCACAGATACGCAGTATTTT,CATSGAKGASTDTQYF,TRBV24-1,once,TRBJ2-3,TRBD1
TGCAGTGCTGCAGGAGAGACCCAGTACTTC,CSAAGETQYF,TRBV20-1,NA,TRBJ2-5,NA
TGTGCCACCAGTTCATCCACATCACCCCTCCACTTT,CATSSSTSPLHF,TRBV24-1,NA,TRBJ1-6,NA
TGTGCCAGCAGTGACGAGGGCAGGCCCTACAATGAGCAGTTCTTC,CASSDEGRPYNEQFF,TRBV9,NA,TRBJ2-1,NA
TGTGCCAGTAGTAGCACCCCGGCGGGGACCACTGAAGCTTTCTTT,CASSSTPAGTTEAFF,TRBV19,NA,TRBJ1-1,NA
TGTGCCAGCAGCTCGACGGCCGGGACTAAGTACTTC,CASSSTAGTKYF,TRBV7-2,NA,TRBJ2-5,TRBD2
TGTGCCAGCAGTGGGACAGCTTATGGCTACACCTTC,CASSGTAYGYTF,TRBV2,NA,TRBJ1-2,NA
TGTGCCAGCAGCTTAGCGCTTGCAGGGGACACTGAAGCTTTCTTT,CASSLALAGDTEAFF,TRBV7-9,NA,TRBJ1-1,NA
TGTGCCAGCAGCGAACCTAGGGACAGGCCGAACACTGAAGCTTTCTTT,CASSEPRDRPNTEAFF,TRBV2,NA,TRBJ1-1,TRBD1
TGTGCCAGCAGAGGGCCTAGCGGGAGGGCTAATGAGCAGTTCTTC,CASRGPSGRANEQFF,TRBV27,NA,TRBJ2-1,TRBD2
TGTGCCAGCAGCGTAGGCCGGACAGGGGGAGATACGCAGTATTTT,CASSVGRTGGDTQYF,TRBV9,NA,TRBJ2-3,TRBD1
TGTGCCAGCAGCCCTCTAGGCAAAAACATTCAGTACTTC,CASSPLGKNIQYF,TRBV12-3/TRBV12-4,NA,TRBJ2-4,NA
TGTGCCAGCAGCTGGGGGGTTCGCCCCCTCCACTTT,CASSWGVRPLHF,TRBV11-3,NA,TRBJ1-6,NA
TGTGCCAGCGGCAGGGAGGGCAATCAGCCCCAGCATTTT,CASGREGNQPQHF,TRBV6-5,NA,TRBJ1-5,NA
TGTGCCAGTATAAAAGACAGGGGTGGCACCGGGGAGCTGTTTTTT,CASIKDRGGTGELFF,TRBV19,NA,TRBJ2-2,TRBD1
TGTGCCAGTAGTACCGTACAAGCGAACATTCAGTACTTC,CASSTVQANIQYF,TRBV19,once,TRBJ2-4,NA
TGTGCCAGCTCGGTGCGGACAGGCCGCTTGTCCTACGAGCAGTACTTC,CASSVRTGRLSYEQYF,TRBV28,NA,TRBJ2-7,TRBD1
TGCGCCAGCAGCTCACAGGACACGACCTACGAGCAGTACTTC,CASSSQDTTYEQYF,TRBV5-1,NA,TRBJ2-7,NA
TGTGCCAGCAGACAGACTAGCGGGAGATGGGCAGAGACCCAGTACTTC,CASRQTSGRWAETQYF,TRBV3-1/TRBV3-2,once,TRBJ2-5,TRBD2
TGTGCCAGCAGTTCCAGTGGGACAGGGGGCGCGGGCAATCAGCCCCAGCATTTT,CASSSSGTGGAGNQPQHF,TRBV28,NA,TRBJ1-5,TRBD1
TGTGCCAGCAGCCCGGCGGCGGCGCTAAACACCGGGGAGCTGTTTTTT,CASSPAAALNTGELFF,TRBV7-9,NA,TRBJ2-2,NA
TGTGCCAGCAGCTTGGGACCAGCGGGAGTTGGAGAGCAGTACTTC,CASSLGPAGVGEQYF,TRBV5-6,NA,TRBJ2-7,TRBD2
TGTGCCAGCAGTGATTGGGGCGTGGGCGAGCAGTACTTC,CASSDWGVGEQYF,TRBV25-1,NA,TRBJ2-7,NA
TGTGCCAGCAAACCGGGTTCTGGAAACACCATATATTTT,CASKPGSGNTIYF,TRBV6-5,NA,TRBJ1-3,NA
TGCGCCAGCAGCCCTGGAGGATACCAAGAGACCCAGTACTTC,CASSPGGYQETQYF,TRBV5-1,NA,TRBJ2-5,NA
TGTGCCGCCACGGCTAGACTAGCGGGAGGGTCAGATACGCAGTATTTT,CAATARLAGGSDTQYF,TRBV10-3,NA,TRBJ2-3,TRBD2
TGCAGCGTTAGACAGTCCTACGAGCAGTACTTC,CSVRQSYEQYF,TRBV29-1,NA,TRBJ2-7,NA
TGTGCCAGCAGCTCATCAGCAGATACGCAGTATTTT,CASSSSADTQYF,TRBV9,NA,TRBJ2-3,NA
TGTGCCACCACCACTCCGGACAGGAACCTCTATGGCTACACCTTC,CATTTPDRNLYGYTF,TRBV10-3,medium-sized,TRBJ1-2,TRBD1